Below, 20 T cell receptor beta chains from the same sample are listed, as sequenced in a study of cytomegalovirus exposure and HLA in healthy donors. The PCR used 60 Vbeta and 13 Jbeta primers. The repertoire was sequenced with immunoSEQ multiplex PCR; TCRdb's copy has only in-frame clones and lacks some. The listing records fewer than 200,000 clones. The specimen was PBMCs. The receptors were gathered from a woman aged 60-70 years in good health and CMV-seronegative.

The rearrangement joins TRBV6-6 to TRBJ2-7, with 13 bases identical to TRBD2. CDR1 MNHNY and CDR2 SVGAGI come from the germline V gene (reference sequence). CDR3 size: 16 residues. V lost 9 bases to trimming and J lost 9 bases; unmatched junction nucleotides: 17. The CDR3 here is CASTGTSGIGAAGQYF. CDR3 coding DNA: TGTGCCAGTACCGGGACTAGCGGGATTGGGGCCGCCGGGCAGTACTTC.

The chain joins TRBV7-3 to TRBJ2-1; 10 positions agree with TRBD1. The CDR3 is 17 residues long. The V segment lost 5 bases and the J segment 6 bases; nucleotides outside the gene matches: 13. CDR1 is SGHTA, CDR2 FQGTGA, per germline. The CDR3: CASSKRQGAQGSNEQFF. The CDR3 bases are TGTGCCAGCAGCAAACGACAGGGGGCACAAGGTAGCAATGAGCAGTTCTTC.

The rearrangement uses TRBV5-5 and TRBJ1-1; tentatively, D is TRBD1 (5 bases). The length of the CDR3 is 15 residues. CDR1 is SGHKS and CDR2 is YYEKEE in the germline V gene (reference sequence). V was trimmed by 4 bases and J by 1 base, leaving 14 bases between them. CDR3 region: CASSPVRGRNTEAFF. CDR3 DNA: TGTGCCAGCAGCCCGGTTAGGGGCCGGAACACTGAAGCTTTCTTT.

The rearrangement joins TRBV27 to TRBJ2-6; D uncertain. CDR3 length: 14 residues. V lost 5 bases and J 0 bases, leaving 5 bases between the germline ends. Germline assignment: CDR1 MNHEY and CDR2 SMNVEV (reference sequence). The DNA for the CDR3 is TGTGCCAGCAGTCACAGCTCTGGGGCCAACGTCCTGACTTTC. It codes for CASSHSSGANVLTF.

The chain's CDR3 is CASSLELFNTEAFF. CDR3 in DNA: TGCGCCAGCAGCTTGGAGCTCTTCAACACTGAAGCTTTCTTT. The rearrangement links TRBV5-1 to TRBJ1-1, with D unresolved. V lost 0 bases to trimming and J lost 2 bases, with 8 bases between them. Germline V gene data show CDR1 as SGHRS and CDR2 as YFSETQ. The CDR3 loop spans 14 amino acids. Variable domain in full (rest from reference TRBV5-1 and TRBJ1-1): KAGVTQTPRYLIKTRGQQVTLSCSPISGHRSVSWYQQTPGQGLQFLFEYFSETQRNKGNFPGRFSGRQFSNSRSEMNVSTLELGDSALYLCASSLELFNTEAFFGQGTRLTVV.

The rearrangement links TRBV27 to TRBJ1-3; 7 nucleotides align to TRBD1. In germline, CDR1 is MNHEY, CDR2 SMNVEV (reference sequence). The CDR3 spans 13 residues. CDR3 coding DNA: TGTGCTACCAGGGGGGTCCCTGGAAACACCATATATTTT. It is translated as CATRGVPGNTIYF.

The chain carries TRBV27 and TRBJ1-2; unclear D gene. The V and J ends lost 9 bases and 8 bases respectively, with 10 bases between them. CDR3 length equals 10 residues. Germline assignment: CDR1 MNHEY and CDR2 SMNVEV (reference sequence). The CDR3 sequence is CAREGRGYTF. DNA for the CDR3: TGTGCCAGGGAGGGAAGAGGCTACACCTTC.

The genes are TRBV6-4 and TRBJ1-1; no firm D call. This CDR3 has 12 amino acids. Between the trimmed V and J ends, which lost 10 bases and 5 bases, there was a span of 14 bases. CDR1 MRHNA and CDR2 SNTAGT come from the germline V gene. CDR3 protein: CAMTTGLTEAFF. The CDR3 coding sequence is TGTGCCATGACGACGGGGTTAACTGAAGCTTTCTTT.

CDR3 nucleotides: TGTGCCAGCAGCGTTGGAGGGGCGGAGGAGACCCAGTACTTC. Protein product: CASSVGGAEETQYF. V usage is TRBV9 and J usage is TRBJ2-5; possibly TRBD2 for D (6 bases). V gave up 2 bases and J gave up 5 bases, with 13 bases separating them. The germline V gene encodes CDR1 SGDLS and CDR2 YYNGEE. This CDR3 contains 14 residues.

This chain uses TRBV15 with TRBJ2-7, with 8 bases that match TRBD1. Trimming at V came to 2 bases and at J to 3 bases, leaving 9 bases not matched to a gene. This CDR3 has 16 residues. Germline-derived CDR1 and CDR2 are LNHNV and YYDKDF (reference sequence). The CDR3 region has the DNA TGTGCCACCAGCAGATCTGGACAGGGCGCGCTCTACGAGCAGTACTTC. The encoded protein is CATSRSGQGALYEQYF.

The chain employs TRBV7-6 and TRBJ1-1; D gene ambiguous. Germline V gives CDR1 SGHVS, CDR2 FNYEAQ. Between the trimmed V and J ends, which lost 2 bases and 1 base, there was a span of 8 bases. The CDR3 totals 14 residues. CDR3 in amino acids: CASSLNPGNTEAFF. In nucleotides, the CDR3 is TGTGCCAGCAGCTTAAACCCAGGGAACACTGAAGCTTTCTTT.

This sequence joins TRBV29-1 and TRBJ2-7; 8 bases agree with TRBD1. Germline values: CDR1 SQVTM, CDR2 ANQGSEA. CDR3 length: 13 residues. V gave up 6 bases and J gave up 3 bases; unmatched junction bases: 7. CDR3 coding DNA: TGCAGCGTAACCGGGACAGGAGGCTACGAGCAGTACTTC. The encoded protein is CSVTGTGGYEQYF.

The V gene is TRBV25-1, the J gene TRBJ2-5, with 9 nucleotides matching TRBD2. Trimming removed 5 bases from V and 5 bases from J; junction bases left unmatched: 12. CDR3 length: 16 amino acids. Germline V gene sequence: CDR1 MGHDK, CDR2 SYGVNS. CDR3 amino acids: CASSSRREGSWETQYF. The CDR3 nucleotides are TGTGCCAGCAGTTCCCGGCGGGAGGGGTCTTGGGAGACCCAGTACTTC.

The chain recombines TRBV6-5 with TRBJ1-2; maybe TRBD1 (6 bases). Germline values: CDR1 MNHEY, CDR2 SVGAGI. CDR3 length: 15 amino acids. Trimming pared 5 bases from V and 1 base from J, leaving 14 bases between. This CDR3 is CASSTTGLLNYGYTF. The CDR3, as DNA: TGTGCCAGCAGTACGACAGGTCTTCTTAACTATGGCTACACCTTC.

The V and J genes are TRBV25-1 and TRBJ1-5; no firm D call. CDR1 and CDR2 (germline): MGHDK, SYGVNS. The CDR3 runs to 13 residues. Trimming took off 2 bases at V and 11 bases at J, with 13 bases between the two ends. The DNA of the CDR3 is TGTGCCAGCAGTGAAGCCATGTCCGAGGCCCAGCATTTT. It encodes CASSEAMSEAQHF.

The J gene is TRBJ1-1, the V gene TRBV2, with TRBD1 matching over 9 bases. The CDR3 extends over 14 amino acids. CDR1 and CDR2 (germline): SNHLY, FYNNEI. V was clipped by 4 bases and J by 1 base; unmatched bases: 1. For the CDR3, the DNA is TGTGCCAGCAGTGTACAGGGGGCGAACACTGAAGCTTTCTTT. Translation: CASSVQGANTEAFF.

The rearrangement links TRBV5-1 to TRBJ2-7; D might be TRBD1 (6 bases). CDR1 SGHRS and CDR2 YFSETQ come from the germline V gene. The CDR3 spans 15 residues. V was shortened by 2 bases and J by 6 bases, with 18 bases between the two germline ends. The CDR3 DNA sequence: TGCGCCAGCAGCTTTTCCCGGACAGCCTCCGGCGAGCAGTACTTC. It encodes CASSFSRTASGEQYF.

This sequence joins TRBV10-3 and TRBJ1-1, with no clear D. The V gene lost 4 bases and the J gene lost 1 base, with 13 bases spanning the gap. The CDR3 consists of 15 residues. Germline V gives CDR1 ENHRY, CDR2 SYGVKD. The CDR3 sequence: CAISASRLQNTEAFF. CDR3 sequence (DNA): TGTGCCATCAGTGCTTCGAGGCTCCAGAACACTGAAGCTTTCTTT.

The CDR3 DNA reads TGCGCCAGCAGTGAGTCCCCCACAGGGTCTACTGAAGCTTTCTTT. Its translation is CASSESPTGSTEAFF. The chain carries TRBV10-1 and TRBJ1-1; tentatively, D is TRBD1 (6 bases). V was shortened by 0 bases and J by 5 bases, with 13 bases between the two germline ends. The CDR3 runs to 15 residues. Germline V gene lookup returns CDR1 WNHNN and CDR2 SYGVQD (reference sequence).

The V call is TRBV11-3, the J call TRBJ2-1; maybe TRBD1 (6 bases). V lost 6 bases and J lost 6, with 15 bases in between. The germline V gene has CDR1 SGHNT and CDR2 YENEEA. The CDR3 is 14 amino acids. Here the CDR3 reads CASSREGVSNEQFF. The CDR3 nucleotides are TGTGCCAGCAGTAGAGAGGGGGTATCCAATGAGCAGTTCTTC.